One and the same sample provided the 10 T cell receptor beta chains below, sequenced in a study of regulatory T cells in long-lasting Graves disease. The time point is: persistent/refractory GD, antithyroid drugs over 5 years with positive TRAb. Following extraction of RNA from PBMCs, that RNA was used to make the TCR library. Combining iRepertoire HTBI primers with Arm-PCR of CDR3 regions, the authors built TCR beta libraries. TCRdb passed the multiplex PCR reads through MiXCR, listing each CDR3 protein once. The table shows 310,000 or so distinct CDR3 sequences, with roughly 21% occurring only once. Here the sequenced sample was peripheral blood mononuclear cells (PBMCs), taken when the disease was refractory, from a patient treated with antithyroid drugs. Receptors were obtained from a female donor with Graves disease.

The CDR3 sequence: CASSQAYGLSSYEQYF. The DNA for the CDR3 is TGTGCCAGCAGCCAAGCCTATGGACTGTCCTCCTACGAGCAGTACTTC. The rearrangement links TRBV4-2 to TRBJ2-7; possibly TRBD2 for D (5 bases). CDR1 and CDR2 from the germline V gene are LGHNA and YNFKEQ. The V end was cut by 1 base, the J end by 0 bases, with 13 bases between. The CDR3 runs to 16 residues.

This clonotype has a handful of counts. The chain recombines TRBV5-6 with TRBJ2-7, with TRBD2 identical over 8 bases. The CDR3 contains 16 residues. After removal of 1 base from V and 4 bases from J, the junction contained 10 bases not matched to a gene. From germline, CDR1 is SGHDT and CDR2 YYEEEE. CDR3 sequence: CASSLYGGGSDYEQYF. Written as DNA, the CDR3 is TGTGCCAGCAGCTTGTATGGCGGGGGGAGCGATTACGAGCAGTACTTC.

There are many counts of this clonotype. The chain uses TRBV20-1 and TRBJ1-5; no definite D call. This CDR3 has 12 amino acids. V gave up 0 bases and J gave up 9 bases, with 9 bases separating them. CDR1 is DFQATT, CDR2 SNEGSKA, per germline (reference sequence). CDR3: CSARDIRTPQHF. CDR3 sequence (DNA): TGCAGTGCTAGAGATATTCGGACGCCCCAGCATTTT.

This clonotype was observed at least ten times. The V call is TRBV12-3 or TRBV12-4, the J call TRBJ2-5; possibly TRBD1 for D (6 bases). The V end was cut by 4 bases, the J end by 5 bases, with 11 bases between. The CDR3 is made up of 13 amino acids. CDR3 in amino acids: CASSSQGIETQYF. The CDR3 region has the DNA TGTGCCAGCAGTTCTCAGGGGATTGAGACCCAGTACTTC.

This clonotype was detected many times. V usage is TRBV28 and J usage is TRBJ2-5; no clear D. CDR3 length equals 13 residues. V was cut by 2 bases and J by 3 bases, with 7 bases left in between. CDR1 is MDHEN, CDR2 SYDVKM, per germline. CDR3 residues: CASSLRPEETQYF. CDR3 bases: TGTGCCAGCAGTTTACGGCCCGAAGAGACCCAGTACTTC. Based on the CDR3 plus reference TRBV28 and TRBJ2-5, the full variable domain is DVKVTQSSRYLVKRTGEKVFLECVQDMDHENMFWYRQDPGLGLRLIYFSYDVKMKEKGDIPEGYSVSREKKERFSLILESASTNQTSMYLCASSLRPEETQYFGPGTRLLVL.

This clonotype was recorded many times. V usage is TRBV12-3 or TRBV12-4 and J usage is TRBJ1-2, with D hard to call. The CDR3 sequence is 13 residues long. V lost 3 bases, J lost 8 bases, and 13 bases lay in between. The CDR3 sequence: CASSLSEAEGYTF. The CDR3 region has the DNA TGTGCCAGCAGTTTGTCGGAGGCGGAAGGCTACACCTTC.

In its sample, this clonotype was seen many times. The CDR3 nucleotides are TGTGCCAGCAGCCCCGGCTCGCGGGAAGCCCGGGAGACCCAGTACTTC. This codes for CASSPGSREARETQYF. This rearrangement joins TRBV5-6 to TRBJ2-5; a weak D match, TRBD2 (6 bases). CDR1 and CDR2 (germline): SGHDT, YYEEEE. There are 16 residues in the CDR3. Trimming shortened V by 4 bases and J by 5 bases, and 21 bases separated the two germline ends.

The chain's CDR3 is CASSDGTNNSPLHF. Here the CDR3 DNA reads TGTGCCAGCAGTGACGGAACTAATAATTCACCCCTCCACTTT. The chain carries TRBV6-1 and TRBJ1-6; D unresolved. The CDR3 consists of 14 residues. From germline, CDR1 is MNHNS and CDR2 SASEGT. Trimming removed 3 bases at V and 5 bases at J, with 8 bases between.

This clonotype has a single count. A much larger clone is a single base away; this may be a read error. The V call is TRBV12-3 or TRBV12-4, the J call TRBJ1-5; no clear D gene. The CDR3 sequence is 13 residues long. The CDR3, as DNA: TGTGGCAGCAACCCCGGGGTACATCAGCCCCAGCATTTT. Its protein is CGSNPGVHQPQHF.

This clonotype has ten or more counts. This chain joins TRBV11-2 and TRBJ2-5, with D perhaps matching TRBD1 or TRBD2 (6 bases each). Germline V gene sequence: CDR1 SGHAT, CDR2 FQNNGV. Trimming left V 6 bases short and J 5 bases short, with 37 bases between. The CDR3 has 21 amino acids. The CDR3: CASSTKRRDWLRGTLGETQYF. The DNA of the CDR3 is TGTGCCAGCAGTACTAAACGGCGGGACTGGCTTAGGGGGACCCTCGGGGAGACCCAGTACTTC.